The following is a T cell receptor (beta chain) sequence with its context. CDR1 and CDR2 (germline): DFQATT, SNEGSKA (reference sequence). This CDR3 has 14 amino acids. TCRdb called the RT-PCR reads again in MiXCR, with one record for every CDR3 protein. Of approximately 3,800 distinct CDR3 sequences listed, under 40% are singletons. Sequenced sample: memory CD4+ T cells from salivary gland. V gene TRBV20-1 combines with J gene TRBJ2-7; D might be TRBD2 (6 bases). The TCR sequence derives from a female donor with primary Sjogren's syndrome. The CDR3 reads CSASSRILAHEQYF. CDR3 bases: TGCAGCGCCAGCAGCAGGATACTAGCCCACGAGCAGTACTTC.